This entry lists 19 T cell receptor beta chains sequenced from one sample in a study of vaccination effects on CD4 cells after COVID-19. Measured with immunoSEQ multiplex PCR; TCRdb has only the in-frame clones, and not every one. The sample has under 25,000 clones, 74% seen once. Viral peptide pools were used in the ViraFEST assay to expand antigen-specific CD4+ T cells, and sequencing came afterward. After less than 11 days in culture, the CD4+ T cells were isolated. By PCR, the person was confirmed to have had SARS-CoV-2 infection between March and December 2020. These receptors lack a known antigen. The specimen comprised CD4+ T cells from PBMCs cultured with a peptide pool, sampled before COVID-19 vaccination. The receptors shown here come from a human donor who had a prior SARS-CoV-2 infection.

This clone was detected only once. The rearrangement uses TRBV4-1 and TRBJ1-6; 9 nucleotides align to TRBD1. The CDR3 loop spans 16 amino acids. With V trimmed by 2 bases and J by 10 bases, 9 bases remained unmatched. Germline V gene lookup returns CDR1 MGHRA and CDR2 YSYEKL. The CDR3 region has the DNA TGCGCCAGCAGCCAATGGTTGGGACAGGGCGGCTCACCCCTCCACTTT. Translated, it gives CASSQWLGQGGSPLHF.

This clone was recorded a few times. V gene TRBV19 combines with J gene TRBJ1-1, with TRBD1 as a possible D gene (5 bases). CDR1 LNHDA and CDR2 SQIVND come from the germline V gene (reference sequence). The ends were cut back, 5 bases at V and 2 bases at J, with 9 bases in the middle. The CDR3 runs 13 residues. The CDR3 loop is CASSSRGNTEAFF. CDR3 sequence (DNA): TGTGCCAGTAGTTCGAGGGGAAACACTGAAGCTTTCTTT.

The chain recombines TRBV28 with TRBJ1-2, with a weak D call TRBD1 (5 bases). Germline lookup yields CDR1 MDHEN and CDR2 SYDVKM. The CDR3 contains 12 residues. V was pared by 10 bases and J by 2 bases, with 11 bases between. CDR3 DNA: TGTGCCATATGGACACCGAACTATGGCTACACCTTC. Protein: CAIWTPNYGYTF.

The chain couples TRBV5-1 to TRBJ2-7; 7 bases are shared with TRBD1. Germline V gene lookup returns CDR1 SGHRS and CDR2 YFSETQ. This CDR3 has 16 amino acids. The V and J ends lost 0 bases and 4 bases, in that order; junction bases with no gene match: 10. The DNA for the CDR3 is TGCGCCAGCAGCTTGGGACTCGGGACAGTAATTTACGAGCAGTACTTC. Translating gives CASSLGLGTVIYEQYF.

The table lists this clone with a few counts. V is TRBV5-4 and J is TRBJ2-2, with D uncertain. Germline CDR1 SGHNT, CDR2 YYREEE (reference sequence). V lost 1 base and J 4 bases, leaving 11 bases between the germline ends. There are 15 residues in the CDR3. CDR3 nucleotide sequence: TGTGCCAGCAGCTTGCGAAGCTTGGGCACCGGGGAGCTGTTTTTT. Translated, it gives CASSLRSLGTGELFF.

The chain recombines TRBV7-2 with TRBJ1-6; D not certain. The CDR3 runs to 13 residues. The V end was cut by 5 bases, the J end by 9 bases, with 11 bases between. Germline CDR1 and CDR2: SGHTA and FQGNSA. The CDR3, as DNA: TGTGCCAGCAGCCAGACCGGCGGTTCACCCCTCCACTTT. Residues: CASSQTGGSPLHF.

The genes are TRBV5-1 and TRBJ2-1; D remains unclear. The V and J ends lost 1 base and 5 bases respectively, with 7 bases between them. In germline, CDR1 is SGHRS, CDR2 YFSETQ. The CDR3 has 13 residues. The CDR3 region has the DNA TGCGCCAGCAGCTTGTACATAAACAATGAGCAGTTCTTC. Translating it yields CASSLYINNEQFF.

CDR3 sequence (DNA): TGTGCCTGGAGGGTCTTAACTAGCGGGAGTGAGACCCAGTACTTC. It yields the protein CAWRVLTSGSETQYF. The rearrangement uses TRBV30 and TRBJ2-5, with 11 bases matching TRBD2. Germline V CDR1 and CDR2: GTSNPN, SVGIG (reference sequence). The V segment lost 3 bases and the J segment 5 bases; nucleotides outside the gene matches: 8. CDR3 length: 15 amino acids.

In its sample, this clone was seen a few times. The chain recombines TRBV2 with TRBJ1-1, with unresolved D. The V and J ends lost 2 bases and 1 base respectively, with 8 bases between them. CDR1 is SNHLY, CDR2 FYNNEI, per germline. CDR3 length: 14 residues. CDR3 region: CASSERVRNTEAFF. CDR3 nucleotide sequence: TGTGCCAGCAGTGAACGTGTACGGAACACTGAAGCTTTCTTT.

This clone was seen only a few times. V and J are TRBV3-1 (or the pseudogene TRBV3-2) and TRBJ1-3; D is ambiguous. CDR1 and CDR2 (germline): LGHDT, YNNKEL (reference sequence). Trimming removed 4 bases at V and 5 bases at J, with 9 bases between. The CDR3 totals 13 residues. CDR3 DNA sequence: TGTGCCAGCAGCCCGGCGGGGAGAAACACCATATATTTT. Translated, it gives CASSPAGRNTIYF.

The chain employs TRBV7-2 and TRBJ2-3; 10 bases map to TRBD2. CDR3 length: 15 residues. The germline V gene has CDR1 SGHTA and CDR2 FQGNSA. J was trimmed by 4 bases and V by 7 bases; bases with no gene match: 8. Here the CDR3 reads CASTDLAGVSDTQYF. Here the CDR3 DNA reads TGTGCCAGCACCGACCTAGCGGGAGTCTCAGATACGCAGTATTTT.

In its sample, this clone was seen once. The V and J genes are TRBV30 and TRBJ2-3; D uncertain. Germline lookup yields CDR1 GTSNPN and CDR2 SVGIG (reference sequence). Trimming removed 0 bases at V and 3 bases at J, with 16 bases between. This CDR3 region has 16 residues. CDR3 in amino acids: CAWSVPEPLTTDTQYF. The CDR3 nucleotides read TGTGCCTGGAGTGTACCCGAGCCCCTGACAACAGATACGCAGTATTTT.

This clone was seen once. The J gene is TRBJ1-2, the V gene TRBV7-8; 7 nucleotides match TRBD1. The CDR3 has 14 amino acids. The germline CDR1 and CDR2 sequences are SGHVS and FQNEAQ. V lost 5 bases, J lost 7 bases, and 10 bases stayed unmatched. The CDR3 nucleotides are TGTGCCAGCAGCGCGTTTACAGGGGTCGCTGGCTACACCTTC. This translates into CASSAFTGVAGYTF.

In its sample, this clone was seen a few times. For the CDR3, the DNA is TGTGCCAGCAGCTCCAGGACTAGCGGGAGGGAGACCCAGTACTTC. This sequence encodes CASSSRTSGRETQYF. The gene calls are TRBV7-9 and TRBJ2-5; TRBD2 matches 14 bases. Germline V gene data show CDR1 as SEHNR and CDR2 as FQNEAQ (reference sequence). There are 15 residues in the CDR3. V was clipped by 4 bases and J by 5 bases; unmatched bases: 3.

This clone has just a few counts. This sequence joins TRBV2 and TRBJ2-6; D might be TRBD2 (6 bases). The germline V gene encodes CDR1 SNHLY and CDR2 FYNNEI. Trimming pared 8 bases from V and 10 bases from J, leaving 6 bases between. CDR3 size: 10 residues. The CDR3: CASGGNVLTF. For the CDR3, the DNA is TGTGCCAGCGGGGGGAACGTCCTGACTTTC.

The chain couples TRBV12-3 or TRBV12-4 to TRBJ2-7; D is unclear. The CDR3 spans 12 residues. V lost 4 bases to trimming and J lost 9 bases, with 13 bases between them. CDR3 nucleotide sequence: TGTGCCAGCAGTTCTGAAGGTAAAGGGCAGTACTTC. Protein sequence: CASSSEGKGQYF.

Only a few counts were recorded for this clone. This CDR3 is also generated by other DNA sequences in the sample. V gene TRBV2 combines with J gene TRBJ1-2; D might be TRBD1 (5 bases). Per germline, CDR1 SNHLY and CDR2 FYNNEI. V dropped 3 bases and J dropped 2 bases, with 7 bases sitting between them. The CDR3 sequence is 13 residues long. The CDR3 nucleotides are TGTGCCAGCAGTGAGGAGGGGAACTATGGCTACACCTTC. This encodes CASSEEGNYGYTF.

A single count supports this clone. The J gene is TRBJ1-3, the V gene TRBV6-5, with D unresolved. CDR1 MNHEY and CDR2 SVGAGI come from the germline V gene. Trimming left V 8 bases short and J 4 bases short, with 15 bases between. The CDR3 loop spans 14 amino acids. In nucleotides, the CDR3 is TGTGCCAGCCGGATACGCGGAGCAGGAAACACCATATATTTT. The encoded protein is CASRIRGAGNTIYF.

This clone has just a few counts. J is TRBJ2-5 and V is TRBV2; a possible D gene is TRBD2 (6 bases). The germline V and J ends were trimmed by 4 bases and 7 bases, with 13 bases remaining between them. CDR1 and CDR2 from the germline V gene are SNHLY and FYNNEI. The CDR3 loop spans 13 amino acids. This chain's CDR3 is CASSGGTGGTQYF. DNA for the CDR3: TGTGCCAGCAGTGGGGGGACTGGGGGGACCCAGTACTTC.